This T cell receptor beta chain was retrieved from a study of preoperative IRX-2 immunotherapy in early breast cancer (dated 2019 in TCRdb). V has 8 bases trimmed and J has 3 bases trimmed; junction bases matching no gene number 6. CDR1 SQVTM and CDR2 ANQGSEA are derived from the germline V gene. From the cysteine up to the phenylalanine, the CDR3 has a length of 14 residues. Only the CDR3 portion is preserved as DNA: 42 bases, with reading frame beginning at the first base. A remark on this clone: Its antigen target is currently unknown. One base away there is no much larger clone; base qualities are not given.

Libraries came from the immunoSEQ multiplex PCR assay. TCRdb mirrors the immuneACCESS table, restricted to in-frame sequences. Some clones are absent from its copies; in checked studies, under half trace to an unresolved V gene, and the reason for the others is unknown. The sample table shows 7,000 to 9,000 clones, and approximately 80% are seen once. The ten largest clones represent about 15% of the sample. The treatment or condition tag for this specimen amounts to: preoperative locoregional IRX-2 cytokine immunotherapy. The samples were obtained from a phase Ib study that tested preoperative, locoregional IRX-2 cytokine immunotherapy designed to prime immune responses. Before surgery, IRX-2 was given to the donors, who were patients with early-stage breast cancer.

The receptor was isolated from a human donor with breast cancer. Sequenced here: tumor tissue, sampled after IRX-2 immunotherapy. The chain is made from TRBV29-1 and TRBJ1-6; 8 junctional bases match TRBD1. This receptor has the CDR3 CSFPDRGYNSPLHF. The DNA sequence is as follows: TGCAGCTTTCCTGACAGGGGCTATAATTCACCCCTCCACTTT.